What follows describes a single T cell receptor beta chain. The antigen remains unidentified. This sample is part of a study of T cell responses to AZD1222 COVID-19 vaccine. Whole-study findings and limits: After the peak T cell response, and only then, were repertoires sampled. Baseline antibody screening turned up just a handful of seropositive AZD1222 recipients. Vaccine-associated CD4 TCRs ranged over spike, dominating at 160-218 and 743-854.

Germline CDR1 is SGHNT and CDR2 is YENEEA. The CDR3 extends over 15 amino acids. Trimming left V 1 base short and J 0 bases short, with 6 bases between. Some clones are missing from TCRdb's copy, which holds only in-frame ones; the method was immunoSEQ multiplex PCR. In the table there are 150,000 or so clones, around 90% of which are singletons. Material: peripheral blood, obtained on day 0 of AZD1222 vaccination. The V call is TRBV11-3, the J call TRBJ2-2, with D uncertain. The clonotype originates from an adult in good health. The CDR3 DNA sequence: TGTGCCAGCAGCTTAGGTAGTTCGAACACCGGGGAGCTGTTTTTT. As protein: CASSLGSSNTGELFF.